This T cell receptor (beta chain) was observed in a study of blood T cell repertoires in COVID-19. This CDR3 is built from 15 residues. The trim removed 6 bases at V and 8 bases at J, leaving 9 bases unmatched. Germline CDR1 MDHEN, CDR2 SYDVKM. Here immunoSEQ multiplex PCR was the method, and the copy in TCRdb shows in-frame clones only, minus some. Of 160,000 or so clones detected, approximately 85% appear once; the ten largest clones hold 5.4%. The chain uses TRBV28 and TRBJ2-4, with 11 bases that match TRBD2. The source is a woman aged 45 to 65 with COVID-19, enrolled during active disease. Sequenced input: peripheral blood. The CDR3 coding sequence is TGTGCCAGCAGCCCCTCGACTAGCGGGGCGGACATTCAGTACTTC. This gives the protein CASSPSTSGADIQYF.